Each of the 8 T cell receptor beta chains below was sequenced from the same sample in a study of a mutant IDH1 vaccine in newly diagnosed glioma. The method was immunoSEQ multiplex PCR; TCRdb's version includes in-frame clones alone and lacks a portion of them. The sample lists roughly 35,000 clones; 88% were seen once. The time point here: baseline, week 1 (first vaccination visit). Regarding treatment: pre-vaccination baseline after standard-of-care therapy. This sample comprised PBMCs, obtained from a glioma patient treated with radiotherapy, temozolomide or both. The receptors were sampled from a middle-aged woman with glioma.

The J gene is TRBJ2-2, the V gene TRBV5-1; 8 positions match TRBD2. Per germline, CDR1 SGHRS and CDR2 YFSETQ. This CDR3 contains 16 residues. Unmatched junction bases numbered 7, after V lost 2 bases and J lost 4 bases. Here the CDR3 DNA reads TGCGCCAGCAGCTTTAGCGGGGAATTTGGCACCGGGGAGCTGTTTTTT. It translates to CASSFSGEFGTGELFF.

The chain combines TRBV2 with TRBJ2-1; either TRBD1 or TRBD2 may fit D (5 bases each). V was pared by 6 bases and J by 9 bases, with 24 bases between. This CDR3 has 16 amino acids. The germline V gene has CDR1 SNHLY and CDR2 FYNNEI. In DNA, the CDR3 is TGTGCCAGCAGCCCCAAGGGACGGCAATTGTTTGTTGAGCAGTTCTTC. It yields the protein CASSPKGRQLFVEQFF.

The V and J genes are TRBV4-1 and TRBJ2-2; tentatively, D is TRBD1 or TRBD2 (5 bases each). From germline, CDR1 is MGHRA and CDR2 YSYEKL. V was pared by 4 bases and J by 8 bases, with 20 bases between. The CDR3 totals 16 residues. Here the CDR3 reads CASSLDREKGAGELFF. CDR3 nucleotide sequence: TGCGCCAGCAGCCTAGACCGGGAAAAAGGGGCGGGGGAGCTGTTTTTT.

The J gene is TRBJ2-3, the V gene TRBV6-1; tentative D call: TRBD2 (6 bases). Germline V gene lookup returns CDR1 MNHNS and CDR2 SASEGT. V gave up 0 bases and J gave up 2 bases, with 21 bases separating them. The CDR3 covers 19 residues. For the CDR3, the DNA is TGTGCCAGCAGTGAAGCGACCGGGAGTTTTGTGCTACTCACAGATACGCAGTATTTT. The encoded protein is CASSEATGSFVLLTDTQYF.

V is TRBV4-1 and J is TRBJ2-7; possible D gene TRBD2, 6 bases. The ends were cut back, 0 bases at V and 0 bases at J, with 9 bases in the middle. This CDR3 region has 15 residues. CDR1 is MGHRA and CDR2 is YSYEKL in the germline V gene. Written as DNA, the CDR3 is TGCGCCAGCAGCCAAGAGGGACTTAGCTCCTACGAGCAGTACTTC. Amino acid sequence: CASSQEGLSSYEQYF.

The V and J genes are TRBV28 and TRBJ2-2; 7 nucleotides line up with TRBD1. The germline V gene encodes CDR1 MDHEN and CDR2 SYDVKM. The CDR3 runs to 14 residues. The J segment lost 2 bases and the V segment lost 8 bases, leaving 5 bases of the junction unmatched. CDR3 region: CASGRQGNTGELFF. The CDR3 nucleotides are TGTGCCAGCGGGAGACAGGGTAACACCGGGGAGCTGTTTTTT.

The rearrangement uses TRBV4-1 and TRBJ2-3; tentative D call: TRBD2 (7 bases). Germline V gene lookup returns CDR1 MGHRA and CDR2 YSYEKL. The CDR3 loop spans 17 amino acids. The germline V and J ends were trimmed by 4 bases and 2 bases, with 19 bases remaining between them. The CDR3, as DNA: TGCGCCAGCAGCCTCACTACGACGGGGGGCAACACAGATACGCAGTATTTT. It is translated as CASSLTTTGGNTDTQYF.

V and J are TRBV4-1 and TRBJ1-2, with TRBD1 identical over 8 bases. V was clipped by 4 bases and J by 8 bases; unmatched bases: 9. Germline-derived CDR1 and CDR2 are MGHRA and YSYEKL. This CDR3 has 14 amino acids. The CDR3 DNA reads TGCGCCAGCAGCCCTCAAGGGGGACAGGTCGGCTACACCTTC. Translated: CASSPQGGQVGYTF.